A selection of T cell receptor beta chains follows, all from one sample in a study of control samples from healthy donors and cancer patients. Sequencing used immunoSEQ multiplex PCR; TCRdb keeps in-frame clones, though not all of them. The sample contains 100,000 to 120,000 clones, around 82% of which appear only once. Material: blood. These receptors were taken from a woman between 50 and 59 years old in good health. The CDR3 runs from the conserved cysteine through the conserved F or W. Fields, in order: CDR3 length, J gene, V gene, clone size, CDR3 protein. A clone size is listed for some rows: how often the clone was seen (once, few, many), or a class if it is expanded.

>14|TRBJ2-2|TRBV3-1/TRBV3-2|.
CASSQDHGGGELFF
>13|TRBJ2-3|TRBV5-6|.
CASSVAVTDTQYF
>15|TRBJ2-7|TRBV7-3|.
CASSQTGASQYEQYF
>15|TRBJ2-1|TRBV6-2/TRBV6-3|.
CASSYTDRGLDEQFF
>13|TRBJ1-2|TRBV12-3/TRBV12-4|once
CASSLRQGGGYTF
>15|TRBJ1-2|TRBV9|few
CASTPSGASNYGYTF
>13|TRBJ2-4|TRBV12-3/TRBV12-4|.
CASRTTGQNIQYF
>15|TRBJ1-4|TRBV19|.
CASSVGGNTNEKLFF
>15|TRBJ2-7|TRBV19|.
CASSRYSMTAGEQYF
>13|TRBJ1-2|TRBV12-3/TRBV12-4|.
CASSRGQGLGYTF
>15|TRBJ1-2|TRBV5-1|.
CASSLEQLPLYGYTF
>11|TRBJ2-3|TRBV19|.
CARLGGDTQYF
>16|TRBJ1-3|TRBV15|few
CATSRGNALSGNTIYF
>15|TRBJ2-5|TRBV18|.
CASSPSTQVQETQYF
>12|TRBJ2-3|TRBV7-3|.
CASSLGLGAQYF
>16|TRBJ2-2|TRBV11-1|few
CASSAFAGGGTGELFF
>16|TRBJ1-4|TRBV4-2|.
CASSQGPGLGGEKLFF
>14|TRBJ2-3|TRBV29-1|.
CSVEDRPSTDTQYF
>14|TRBJ2-5|TRBV4-1|.
CASSQVGPKETQYF
>14|TRBJ1-1|TRBV7-8|few
CASSLIGWNTEAFF
>12|TRBJ2-7|TRBV9|few
CASSGQKYEQYF
>14|TRBJ2-1|TRBV28|.
CASSLLDDYNEQFF
>16|TRBJ1-4|TRBV25-1|.
CASSESPRGANEKLFF